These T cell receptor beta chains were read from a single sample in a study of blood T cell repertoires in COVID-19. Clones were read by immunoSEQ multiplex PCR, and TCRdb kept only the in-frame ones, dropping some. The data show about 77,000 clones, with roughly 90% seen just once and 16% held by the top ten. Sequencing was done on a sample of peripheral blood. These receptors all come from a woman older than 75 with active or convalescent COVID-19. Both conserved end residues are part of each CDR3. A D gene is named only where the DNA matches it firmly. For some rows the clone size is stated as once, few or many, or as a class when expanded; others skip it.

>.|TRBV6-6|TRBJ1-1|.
TGTGCCAGCAGTCCGACATTGGGGAACACTGAAGCTTTCTTT
CASSPTLGNTEAFF
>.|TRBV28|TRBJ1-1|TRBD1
TGTGCCAGCAGCCGAGGACAGGGGGTTTTGAACACTGAAGCTTTCTTT
CASSRGQGVLNTEAFF
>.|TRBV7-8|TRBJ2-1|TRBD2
TGTGCCAGCAGCTTACCGACTAGCGGACATCCCTTCTACACCAACAATGAGCAGTTCTTC
CASSLPTSGHPFYTNNEQFF
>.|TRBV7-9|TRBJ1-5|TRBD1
TGTGCCAGCAGCTTAGGGACAGGCAGTTATAGCAATCAGCCCCAGCATTTT
CASSLGTGSYSNQPQHF
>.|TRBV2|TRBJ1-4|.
TGTGCCAGCAGTGCAGAGACAGGACCTAATGAAAAACTGTTTTTT
CASSAETGPNEKLFF
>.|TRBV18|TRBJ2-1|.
TGTGCCAGCTCACCACTAGACAGAAACAATGAGCAGTTCTTC
CASSPLDRNNEQFF
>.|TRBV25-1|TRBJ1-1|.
TGTGCCAGCGGTCCACAGAGAGAAGCTTTCTTT
CASGPQREAFF
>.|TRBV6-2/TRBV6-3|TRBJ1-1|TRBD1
TGTGCCAGCAGTCCCCATAGACAGGGGTTGAACACTGAAGCTTTCTTT
CASSPHRQGLNTEAFF
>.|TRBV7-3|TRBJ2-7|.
TGTGCCAGCAGCCCCGGTCAGGGGTACGAGCAGTACTTC
CASSPGQGYEQYF
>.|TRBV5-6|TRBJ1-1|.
TGTGCCAGCAGCTTGCGGGGAATGAACACTGAAGCTTTCTTT
CASSLRGMNTEAFF
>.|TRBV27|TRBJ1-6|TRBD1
TGTGCCAGCAGGGGGACAGGGAAGAATTCACCCCTCCACTTT
CASRGTGKNSPLHF
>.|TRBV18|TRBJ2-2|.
TGTGCCAGCTCACCATACCAGGGTACCGGGGAGCTGTTTTTT
CASSPYQGTGELFF
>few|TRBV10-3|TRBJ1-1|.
TGTGCCATCAGCTCTACCACTGAAGCTTTCTTT
CAISSTTEAFF
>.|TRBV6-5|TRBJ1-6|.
TGTGCCAGCAGTTACTCCGCGGGGGAGCGCTCACCCCTCCACTTT
CASSYSAGERSPLHF
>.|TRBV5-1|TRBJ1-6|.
TGCGCCAGCAGCCCAGGGCAGGGGAGAGGTGTCAGCTCCTATAATTCACCCCTCCACTTT
CASSPGQGRGVSSYNSPLHF
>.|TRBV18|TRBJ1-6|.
TGTGCCAGCTCACCCGGCCAGAGGAATTCACCCCTCCACTTT
CASSPGQRNSPLHF
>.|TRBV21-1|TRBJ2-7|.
TGTGCCAGCAGCAAAGTAGGGGACAGGGGGGCCTACGAGCAGTACTTC
CASSKVGDRGAYEQYF
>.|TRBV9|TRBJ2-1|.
TGTGCCAGCAGCGTAGCGTCGGAGCAGTTCTTC
CASSVASEQFF
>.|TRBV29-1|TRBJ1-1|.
TGCAGCGTTGGCGGAACTGAAGCTTTCTTT
CSVGGTEAFF
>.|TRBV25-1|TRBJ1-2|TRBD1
TGTGCCAGCGGAGGGGGCGGCTATGGCTACACCTTC
CASGGGGYGYTF
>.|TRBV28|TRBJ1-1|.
TGTGCCAGCAGTCCGGTTTTGAACACTGAAGCTTTCTTT
CASSPVLNTEAFF
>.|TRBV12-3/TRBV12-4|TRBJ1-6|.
TGTGCCAGCAGTCCGGCGCGGTGGTCACCCCTCCACTTT
CASSPARWSPLHF
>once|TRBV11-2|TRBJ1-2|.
TGTGCCAGCAGCTTAACAGGGACCTCGGGCTATGGCTACACCTTC
CASSLTGTSGYGYTF
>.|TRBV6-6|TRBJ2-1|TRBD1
TGTGCCAGCAAACCAGGGGGCTCCTACAATGAGCAGTTCTTC
CASKPGGSYNEQFF
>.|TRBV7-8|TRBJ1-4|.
TGTGCCAGCAGCTTCCGGGACATGAATGAAAAACTGTTTTTT
CASSFRDMNEKLFF
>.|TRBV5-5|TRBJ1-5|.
TGTGCCAGCAGCTACGACAAAAATCAGCCCCAGCATTTT
CASSYDKNQPQHF
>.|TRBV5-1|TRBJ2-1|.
TGCGCCAGCAGTTTAGACTCCTACAATGAGCAGTTCTTC
CASSLDSYNEQFF
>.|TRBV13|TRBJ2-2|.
TGTGCCAGCAGCTGGACAGAAAAGAGCACCGGGGAGCTGTTTTTT
CASSWTEKSTGELFF
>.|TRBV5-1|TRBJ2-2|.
TGCGCCAGCAGCTCCGGGATAGGCGGCCATGGGGAGCTGTTTTTT
CASSSGIGGHGELFF
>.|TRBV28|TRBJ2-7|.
TGTGCCAGCAGTTTATCAGGGTACGAGCAGTACTTC
CASSLSGYEQYF
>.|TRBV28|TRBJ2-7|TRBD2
TGTGCCAGCAAGGCGGGGGGCTCCTACGAGCAGTACTTC
CASKAGGSYEQYF
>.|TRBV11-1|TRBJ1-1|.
TGTGCCAGCAGCTTTGTTGACAGACGCACTGAAGCTTTCTTT
CASSFVDRRTEAFF
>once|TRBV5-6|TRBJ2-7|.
TGTGCCAGCAGCTTTAGGTCGGAGAGTAGATTAATCGAGCAGTACTTC
CASSFRSESRLIEQYF
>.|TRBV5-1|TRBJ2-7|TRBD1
TGCGCCAGCAGCTTGGGGACAGGCGTCTCCTACGAGCAGTACTTC
CASSLGTGVSYEQYF
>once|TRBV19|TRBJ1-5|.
TGTGCCAGTAGTATAGAAAAGGGGAGGAATAGCAATCAGCCCCAGCATTTT
CASSIEKGRNSNQPQHF
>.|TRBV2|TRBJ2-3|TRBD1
TGTGCCAGCAGGCCGGGACAGAGTAGCACAGATACGCAGTATTTT
CASRPGQSSTDTQYF
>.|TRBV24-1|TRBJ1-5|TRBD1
TGTGCCACCAGTGACCCCGGACAGGGCAATCAGCCCCAGCATTTT
CATSDPGQGNQPQHF
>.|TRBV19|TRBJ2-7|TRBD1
TGTGCCAGAACAGGGGAGGAGCAGTACTTC
CARTGEEQYF
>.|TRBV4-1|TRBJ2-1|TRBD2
TGCGCCAGCAGCAAAGCCATTGGGGTCCTAGCGGGGGGGTACAATGAGCAGTTCTTC
CASSKAIGVLAGGYNEQFF
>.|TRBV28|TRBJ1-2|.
TGTGCCAGCAGTCCCAGGGGATCTTCTTCCTATGGCTACACCTTC
CASSPRGSSSYGYTF
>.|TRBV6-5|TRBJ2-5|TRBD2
TGTGCCAGCAGGCAAACGGGGACTAGCCAAGAGACCCAGTACTTC
CASRQTGTSQETQYF
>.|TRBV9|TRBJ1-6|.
TGTGCCAGCAGCGTAGCTACGGGGGGGGCCCTCCACTTT
CASSVATGGALHF
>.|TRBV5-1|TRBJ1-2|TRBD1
TGCGCCAGCAGCTGGGCCGGGGACAGCTCTAACTATGGCTACACCTTC
CASSWAGDSSNYGYTF
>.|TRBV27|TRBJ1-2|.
TGTGCCAGCAGTTTATCGGTAGGGGCCGCTTTCTATGGCTACACCTTC
CASSLSVGAAFYGYTF
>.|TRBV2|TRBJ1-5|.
TGTGCCAGCAGTGCACAGGGATCAAGCAATCAGCCCCAGCATTTT
CASSAQGSSNQPQHF
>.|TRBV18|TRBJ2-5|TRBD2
TGTGCCAGCTCACCACCATTGCGGGGGGGCCTGGAGACCCAGTACTTC
CASSPPLRGGLETQYF
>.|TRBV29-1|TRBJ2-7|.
TGCAGCGTTGAAGGGTCGGGGAGTGTGCAGTACTTC
CSVEGSGSVQYF
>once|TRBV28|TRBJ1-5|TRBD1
TGTGCCAGCAGCCCTTTAGGGGGCGGCAATCAGCCCCAGCATTTT
CASSPLGGGNQPQHF
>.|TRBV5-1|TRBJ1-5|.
TGCGCCAGCAGCCCCGAACGGGGGAATCAGCCCCAGCATTTT
CASSPERGNQPQHF
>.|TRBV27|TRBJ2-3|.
TGTGCCAGCAGTCTGGGACTCCGCACAGATACGCAGTATTTT
CASSLGLRTDTQYF
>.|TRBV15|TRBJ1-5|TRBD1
TGTGCCACCAGCAGATCGACAGGGGGCCTTCAGCCCCAGCATTTT
CATSRSTGGLQPQHF
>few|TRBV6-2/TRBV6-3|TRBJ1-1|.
TGTGCCAGCAGTTACTGGCAGGCGGGGCCTGAAGCTTTCTTT
CASSYWQAGPEAFF
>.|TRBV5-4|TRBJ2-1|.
TGTGCCAGCAGCTTGCGGGGTTACAATGAGCAGTTCTTC
CASSLRGYNEQFF
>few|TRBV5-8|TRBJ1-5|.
TGTGCCAGCAGCTTGGCCAAAGCAGGCCGGAGCAATCAGCCCCAGCATTTT
CASSLAKAGRSNQPQHF
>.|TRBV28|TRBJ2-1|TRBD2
TGTGCCAGCAGACTTAGGACTAGCGGGGTCTACAATGAGCAGTTCTTC
CASRLRTSGVYNEQFF
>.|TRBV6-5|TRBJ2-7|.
TGTGCCAGCCGGAGATCCTCCTACGAGCAGTACTTC
CASRRSSYEQYF
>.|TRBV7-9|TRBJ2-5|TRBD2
TGTGCCAGCAGCTTATACCTAGCGGCTCAAGAGACCCAGTACTTC
CASSLYLAAQETQYF
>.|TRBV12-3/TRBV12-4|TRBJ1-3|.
TGTGCCAGCAGTTTGATCGGTGGAAACACCATATATTTT
CASSLIGGNTIYF
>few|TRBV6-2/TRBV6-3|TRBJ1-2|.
TGTGCCAGCAGTTACGCCGTCGGGGGCTACACCTTC
CASSYAVGGYTF
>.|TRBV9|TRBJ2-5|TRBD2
TGTGCCAGCAGCCCCGGGACTAGCGGGGAGACCCAGTACTTC
CASSPGTSGETQYF